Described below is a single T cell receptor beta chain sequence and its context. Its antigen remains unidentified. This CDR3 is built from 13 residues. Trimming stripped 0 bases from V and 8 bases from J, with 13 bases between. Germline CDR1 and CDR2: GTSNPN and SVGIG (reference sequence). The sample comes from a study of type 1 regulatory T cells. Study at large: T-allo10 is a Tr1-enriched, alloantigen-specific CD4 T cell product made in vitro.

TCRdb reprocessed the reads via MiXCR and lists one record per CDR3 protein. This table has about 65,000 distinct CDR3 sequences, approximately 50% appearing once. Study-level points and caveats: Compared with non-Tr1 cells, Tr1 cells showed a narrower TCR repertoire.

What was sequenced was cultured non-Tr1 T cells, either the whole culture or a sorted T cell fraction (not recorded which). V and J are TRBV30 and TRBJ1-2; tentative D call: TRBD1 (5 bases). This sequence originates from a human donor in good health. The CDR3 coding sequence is TGTGCCTGGAGTGTATTAACGGGGGTCGGCTACACCTTC. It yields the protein CAWSVLTGVGYTF.